This T cell receptor beta chain originates from a study of blood T cells in healthy people across ages. The study, taken as a whole, reports: Comparison with aged donors showed that long-lived donors had more naive CD4+ cells and higher diversity.

Each donor had around 9.2 milliliters of peripheral blood drawn. Every sample gave at least 5.5 micrograms of total RNA when it was extracted. Next came a second PCR, run for about 6 to 12 cycles, which used a sample-barcoded 5' primer along with a J-beta primer mix. Each cDNA molecule was tagged by a template-switch adaptor with 12 random nucleotides. TCRdb re-called the 5' RACE reads through MiXCR, storing one row per CDR3 protein. The sample has about a million distinct CDR3 sequences, roughly 51% seen once. This clonotype was seen a few times. Its target is unknown. The clonotype originates from a woman aged 55-75 years in good health. The sample taken for sequencing was blood.

The CDR3 here is CASGPLGPQHF. The CDR3 DNA sequence: TGTGCCAGCGGCCCTTTAGGGCCCCAGCATTTT. The V call is TRBV27, the J call TRBJ1-5; D is unresolved. The V gene lost 8 bases and the J gene lost 9 bases, with 11 bases spanning the gap. CDR1 is MNHEY, CDR2 SMNVEV, per germline (reference sequence). The CDR3 runs 11 residues.